This T cell receptor (beta chain) was sequenced for a study of T cell repertoires in cytomegalovirus infection. Study findings and constraints: Ex vivo, HLA-C-restricted CMV-specific TCR beta clonotypes prevailed over the rest of the response. Summed frequency of public TCR beta families distinguished CMV carriers with the relevant HLA.

The CDR3 consists of 15 residues. Unmatched junction bases numbered 8, after V lost 5 bases and J lost 5 bases. CDR1 is LGHNT, CDR2 FRNRAP, per germline. TCRdb used MiXCR to reprocess the reads, holding one entry per CDR3 protein. The sample lists 650,000 to 900,000 distinct CDR3 sequences; 25% to 35% were seen once. Worth noting for this clonotype: Its specificity is unknown.

The TCR comes from a human donor in good health (CMV status not recorded). Some clones in this sample may be carry-over from other donors' samples. Sequenced material: cultured CD8+ T cells from PBMCs, taken from culture after CMV antigen stimulation. The J gene is TRBJ2-3, the V gene TRBV12-5, with 9 bases that match TRBD1. CDR3 residues: CASGPGTGRLDTQYF. The DNA of the CDR3 is TGTGCTAGTGGTCCAGGGACAGGGCGACTAGATACGCAGTATTTT.